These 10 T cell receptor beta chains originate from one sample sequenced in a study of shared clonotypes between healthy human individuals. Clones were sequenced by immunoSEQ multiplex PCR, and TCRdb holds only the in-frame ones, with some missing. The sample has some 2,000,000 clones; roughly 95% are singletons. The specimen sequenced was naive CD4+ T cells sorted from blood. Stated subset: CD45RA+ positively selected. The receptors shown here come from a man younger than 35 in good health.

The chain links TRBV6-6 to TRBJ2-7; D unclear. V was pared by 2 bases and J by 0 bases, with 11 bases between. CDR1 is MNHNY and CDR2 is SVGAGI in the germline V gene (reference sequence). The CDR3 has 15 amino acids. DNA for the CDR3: TGTGCCAGCAGTTACAGGGCTAGTCCCTCCTACGAGCAGTACTTC. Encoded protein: CASSYRASPSYEQYF.

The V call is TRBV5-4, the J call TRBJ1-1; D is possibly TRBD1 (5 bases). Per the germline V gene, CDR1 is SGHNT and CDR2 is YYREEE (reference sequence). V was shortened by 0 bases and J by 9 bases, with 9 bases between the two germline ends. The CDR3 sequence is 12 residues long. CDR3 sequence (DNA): TGTGCCAGCAGCTTGGAAACGGGGCAAGCTTTCTTT. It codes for CASSLETGQAFF.

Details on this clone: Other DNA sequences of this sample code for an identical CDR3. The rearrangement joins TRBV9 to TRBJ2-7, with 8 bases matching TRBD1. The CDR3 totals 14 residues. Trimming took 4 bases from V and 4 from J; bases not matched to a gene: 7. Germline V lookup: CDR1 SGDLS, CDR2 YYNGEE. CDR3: CASSPGTGTYEQYF. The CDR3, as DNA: TGTGCCAGCAGCCCCGGGACAGGCACATACGAGCAGTACTTC. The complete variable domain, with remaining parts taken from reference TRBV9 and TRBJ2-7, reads DSGVTQTPKHLITATGQRVTLRCSPRSGDLSVYWYQQSLDQGLQFLIQYYNGEERAKGNILERFSAQQFPDLHSELNLSSLELGDSALYFCASSPGTGTYEQYFGPGTRLTVT.

The CDR3 protein is CASSLSGAYNEQFF. CDR3 DNA sequence: TGTGCCAGCAGCTTGAGTGGGGCGTACAATGAGCAGTTCTTC. The chain is built from TRBV5-6 and TRBJ2-1; a possible D gene is TRBD1 (5 bases). Looked up from germline, CDR1 is SGHDT and CDR2 is YYEEEE. The CDR3 sequence is 14 residues long. Trimming pared 1 base from V and 4 bases from J, leaving 9 bases between.

As DNA, the CDR3 is TGTGCCAGCAGTGAATTAAGTTTCAGCAATCAGCCCCAGCATTTT. Its protein is CASSELSFSNQPQHF. The V call is TRBV6-1, the J call TRBJ1-5; D call uncertain. From germline, CDR1 is MNHNS and CDR2 SASEGT. CDR3 length: 15 residues. Trimming shortened V by 2 bases and J by 1 base, and 9 bases separated the two germline ends.

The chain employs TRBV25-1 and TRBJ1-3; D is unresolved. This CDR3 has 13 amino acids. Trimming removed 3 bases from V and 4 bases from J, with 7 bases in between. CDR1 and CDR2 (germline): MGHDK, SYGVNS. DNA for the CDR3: TGTGCCAGCAGTGATAGGGTGGGAAACACCATATATTTT. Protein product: CASSDRVGNTIYF.

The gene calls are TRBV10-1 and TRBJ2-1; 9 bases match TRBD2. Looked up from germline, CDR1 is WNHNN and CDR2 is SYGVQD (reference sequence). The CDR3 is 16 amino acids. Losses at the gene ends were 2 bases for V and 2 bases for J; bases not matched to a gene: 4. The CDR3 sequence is CASSELSGSAYNEQFF. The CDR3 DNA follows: TGCGCCAGCAGTGAGCTTAGCGGGAGTGCCTACAATGAGCAGTTCTTC.

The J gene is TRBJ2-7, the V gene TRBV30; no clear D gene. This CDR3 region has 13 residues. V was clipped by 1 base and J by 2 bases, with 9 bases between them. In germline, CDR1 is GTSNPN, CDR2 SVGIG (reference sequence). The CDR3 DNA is TGTGCCTGGAGTGCCCCCGGGCCCTACGAGCAGTACTTC. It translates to CAWSAPGPYEQYF.

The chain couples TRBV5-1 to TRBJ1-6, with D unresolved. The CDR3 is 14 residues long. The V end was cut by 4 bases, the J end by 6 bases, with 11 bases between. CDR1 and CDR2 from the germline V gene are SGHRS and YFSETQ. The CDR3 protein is CASSDRPTNSPLHF. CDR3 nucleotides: TGCGCCAGCAGCGATCGGCCCACTAATTCACCCCTCCACTTT.

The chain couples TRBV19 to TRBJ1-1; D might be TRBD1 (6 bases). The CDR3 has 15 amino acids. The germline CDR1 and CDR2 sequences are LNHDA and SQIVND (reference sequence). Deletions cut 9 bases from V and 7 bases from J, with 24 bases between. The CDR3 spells CASYTRLGTTDEAFF. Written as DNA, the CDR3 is TGTGCCAGCTACACGAGGCTAGGGACAACCGATGAAGCTTTCTTT.